These T cell receptor beta chains were read from a single sample in a study of T cells in Graves' hyperthyroidism and ophthalmopathy. TCRdb independently ran MiXCR on the multiplex PCR reads; one entry per CDR3 protein. The table has around 490,000 distinct CDR3 sequences, about 20% seen once; the top ten hold around 50%. The material sequenced was blood. These receptor sequences come from a man aged 35-49 years with Graves' ophthalmopathy. The CDR3 runs from the conserved cysteine through the conserved F or W. The D gene is left open where the match is weak. Rows may omit the clone size; those that give it use once, few, many or a size class.

D	length	size	V	J	CDR3	DNA
-	13	many	TRBV7-2	TRBJ2-1	CASSLNRGAEQFF	TGTGCCAGCAGCTTAAATCGGGGAGCTGAGCAGTTCTTC
TRBD2	16	-	TRBV20-1	TRBJ2-7	CSASQISGRASYEQYF	TGCAGTGCTAGCCAAATTAGCGGGAGGGCCTCCTACGAGCAGTACTTC
-	16	many	TRBV12-3/TRBV12-4	TRBJ1-1	CASSPDGRLTNTEAFF	TGTGCCAGCAGTCCGGACGGTCGACTTACGAACACTGAAGCTTTCTTT
TRBD1	15	-	TRBV6-2/TRBV6-3	TRBJ2-5	CASRKGTNRGETQYF	TGTGCCAGCAGAAAGGGGACCAACAGGGGGGAGACCCAGTACTTC
-	15	many	TRBV7-2	TRBJ1-2	CASSSRPGPSNGYTF	TGTGCCAGCAGCTCAAGACCGGGTCCCTCAAACGGCTACACCTTC
TRBD2	14	many	TRBV27	TRBJ2-7	CASSAAGVSWEQYF	TGTGCCAGCAGTGCCGCGGGAGTCTCTTGGGAGCAGTACTTC
-	15	-	TRBV5-1	TRBJ2-3	CASSRGRGGTDTQYF	TGCGCCAGCAGCCGGGGACGGGGTGGCACAGATACGCAGTATTTT
-	15	many	TRBV10-3	TRBJ1-1	CAISGDRYMNTEAFF	TGTGCCATCAGTGGTGACAGATACATGAACACTGAAGCTTTCTTT
TRBD1	16	many	TRBV6-8	TRBJ2-7	CASSYFPGQPKYEQYF	TGTGCCAGCAGTTACTTTCCGGGACAGCCTAAGTACGAGCAGTACTTC
TRBD2	17	-	TRBV4-1	TRBJ2-3	CASSQDKGLAGRDTQYF	TGCGCCAGCAGTCAAGATAAGGGGCTAGCGGGGAGAGATACGCAGTATTTT
-	13	-	TRBV12-5	TRBJ2-1	CASGLGTFNEQFF	TGTGCTAGTGGTTTGGGGACTTTTAATGAGCAGTTCTTC
-	12	many	TRBV18	TRBJ2-3	CASSLREDTQYF	TGTGCCAGCTCACTTAGGGAGGATACGCAGTATTTT
-	16	-	TRBV4-1	TRBJ1-4	CASSQAEQALNEKLFF	TGCGCCAGCAGCCAAGCGGAGCAGGCCCTTAATGAAAAACTGTTTTTT
TRBD1	15	few	TRBV12-5	TRBJ2-5	CASGETGGAQETQYF	TGTGCTAGTGGTGAGACAGGGGGGGCTCAAGAGACCCAGTACTTC
-	14	many	TRBV5-1	TRBJ1-2	CASSRDRANYGYTF	TGCGCCAGCAGCCGAGACCGGGCTAACTATGGCTACACCTTC
TRBD2	15	few	TRBV20-1	TRBJ2-5	CSAQSGTSAQETQYF	TGCAGTGCTCAGAGTGGAACTAGCGCACAAGAGACCCAGTACTTC
-	13	-	TRBV4-1	TRBJ1-5	CASSQVHSQPQHF	TGCGCCAGCAGCCAAGTCCATTCTCAGCCCCAGCATTTT
TRBD1	14	-	TRBV28	TRBJ1-2	CASSSRGQLYGYTF	TGTGCCAGCAGTTCCCGGGGACAGCTATATGGCTACACCTTC
-	14	few	TRBV12-3/TRBV12-4	TRBJ1-2	CASSPGRGAVGYTF	TGTGCCAGCAGTCCAGGACGGGGCGCTGTTGGCTACACCTTC
-	15	few	TRBV5-1	TRBJ2-3	CASSSRGVLTDTQYF	TGCGCCAGCAGCTCCAGGGGGGTCCTCACAGATACGCAGTATTTT
-	15	-	TRBV7-3	TRBJ2-3	CASSFRGLRTDTQYF	TGTGCCAGCAGCTTCAGGGGTTTGCGCACAGATACGCAGTATTTT
TRBD2	15	many	TRBV12-3/TRBV12-4	TRBJ2-1	CASSLSTSGRSEQFF	TGTGCCAGCAGTTTGTCGACTAGCGGGAGATCTGAGCAGTTCTTC
TRBD1	16	-	TRBV6-5	TRBJ1-4	CASMTGRTYTNEKLFF	TGTGCCAGCATGACAGGGAGAACTTACACTAATGAAAAACTGTTTTTT
-	15	many	TRBV2	TRBJ2-3	CARPPKGPPTDTQYF	TGTGCCAGGCCTCCAAAGGGACCCCCCACAGATACGCAGTATTTT
-	13	few	TRBV27	TRBJ1-4	CASSLGLYEKLFF	TGTGCCAGCAGTTTAGGTTTATATGAAAAACTGTTTTTT
-	14	few	TRBV4-2	TRBJ1-2	CASSQDAREGGYTF	TGTGCCAGCAGCCAAGATGCCAGGGAAGGCGGCTACACCTTC
TRBD2	16	many	TRBV7-8	TRBJ2-1	CASSLGVAGGHNEQFF	TGTGCCAGCAGCTTAGGGGTAGCGGGAGGACACAATGAGCAGTTCTTC
-	14	-	TRBV7-9	TRBJ1-6	CASSPRQGVSPLHF	TGTGCCAGCAGCCCCCGTCAGGGAGTTTCACCCCTCCACTTT
TRBD2	17	many	TRBV7-9	TRBJ2-1	CASSFSGGAPSYNEQFF	TGTGCCAGCAGCTTTAGCGGGGGGGCACCCTCCTACAATGAGCAGTTCTTC
TRBD2	15	-	TRBV2	TRBJ2-2	CASSESGRFGGELFF	TGTGCCAGCAGTGAAAGCGGGAGATTTGGCGGGGAGCTGTTTTTT
-	15	many	TRBV7-2	TRBJ2-5	CASSLWDVPRETQYF	TGTGCCAGCAGCTTATGGGATGTGCCTAGGGAGACCCAGTACTTC
-	18	-	TRBV6-4	TRBJ2-3	CASSYSHGRGPLTDTQYF	TGTGCCAGCAGTTACTCCCATGGGCGGGGGCCCCTCACAGATACGCAGTATTTT
-	12	-	TRBV12-3/TRBV12-4	TRBJ2-3	CASSPPSRTQYF	TGTGCCAGCAGCCCCCCCAGTCGGACGCAGTATTTT
-	13	many	TRBV6-2/TRBV6-3	TRBJ2-1	CASSSTRVDEQFF	TGTGCCAGCAGTTCCACCAGGGTGGATGAGCAGTTCTTC
-	12	few	TRBV20-1	TRBJ1-1	CSARDTTLEAFF	TGCAGTGCTAGAGATACGACTTTGGAAGCTTTCTTT
TRBD1	15	many	TRBV2	TRBJ1-2	CASRTVGGAYYGYTF	TGTGCCAGCAGGACCGTAGGGGGCGCCTACTATGGCTACACCTTC
-	14	-	TRBV7-2	TRBJ2-3	CASSSYPEGDTQYF	TGTGCCAGCAGCTCTTACCCGGAGGGAGATACGCAGTATTTT
TRBD2	16	few	TRBV6-1	TRBJ2-3	CASILTSGSFTDTQYF	TGTGCCAGCATTCTGACTAGCGGGTCCTTCACAGATACGCAGTATTTT
-	12	many	TRBV30	TRBJ1-1	CAWSQMNTEAFF	TGTGCCTGGAGTCAGATGAACACTGAAGCTTTCTTT
TRBD1	14	many	TRBV12-3/TRBV12-4	TRBJ1-5	CASSWGQGGQPQHF	TGTGCCAGCAGTTGGGGACAGGGCGGTCAGCCCCAGCATTTT
-	14	few	TRBV12-3/TRBV12-4	TRBJ2-1	CASIQSFSYNEQFF	TGTGCCAGCATACAGAGCTTCTCCTACAATGAGCAGTTCTTC
-	13	many	TRBV6-1	TRBJ2-7	CASSDGDLTEQYF	TGTGCCAGCAGTGACGGGGACTTGACCGAGCAGTACTTC
TRBD2	17	-	TRBV20-1	TRBJ2-1	CSARSRTSGSSYDEQFF	TGCAGTGCTAGATCCCGGACTAGCGGGAGCTCCTACGATGAGCAGTTCTTC
-	14	few	TRBV6-1	TRBJ2-4	CASTKGAGVDIQYF	TGTGCCAGCACTAAAGGGGCAGGGGTTGACATTCAGTACTTC
-	13	many	TRBV18	TRBJ2-3	CASSPESGSTQYF	TGTGCCAGCTCACCAGAAAGTGGGTCTACGCAGTATTTT
-	12	many	TRBV12-3/TRBV12-4	TRBJ2-2	CASRVNTGELFF	TGTGCCAGCAGGGTGAACACCGGGGAGCTGTTTTTT
-	15	many	TRBV12-3/TRBV12-4	TRBJ2-3	CASSLAGLVTDTQYF	TGTGCCAGCAGTTTAGCGGGGTTGGTCACAGATACGCAGTATTTT
-	15	-	TRBV2	TRBJ1-1	CASSPARARLTEAFF	TGTGCCAGCAGCCCTGCGCGAGCGCGGTTGACTGAAGCTTTCTTT
-	15	-	TRBV5-1	TRBJ1-4	CASSPGQVVNEKLFF	TGCGCCAGCAGCCCCGGGCAGGTGGTTAATGAAAAACTGTTTTTT
TRBD1	16	many	TRBV5-1	TRBJ2-7	CASSFGTGGISYEQYF	TGCGCCAGCAGCTTCGGAACAGGGGGGATCTCCTACGAGCAGTACTTC
-	15	-	TRBV11-2	TRBJ2-6	CASSLGGGGANVLTF	TGTGCCAGCAGCTTAGGGGGGGGCGGGGCCAACGTCCTGACTTTC
-	16	few	TRBV6-5	TRBJ2-2	CASSYSWRLNTGELFF	TGTGCCAGCAGTTACTCGTGGAGGCTGAACACCGGGGAGCTGTTTTTT
-	12	many	TRBV2	TRBJ1-5	CASSDMRDPRHF	TGTGCCAGCAGTGACATGCGGGACCCGCGGCATTTT
-	12	few	TRBV19	TRBJ2-7	CASMGRGYEQYF	TGTGCCAGTATGGGCAGAGGTTACGAGCAGTACTTC
-	18	-	TRBV6-5	TRBJ1-2	CASSYSDLGHVGNYGYTF	TGTGCCAGCAGTTACTCCGACCTGGGACACGTAGGGAACTATGGCTACACCTTC
-	17	few	TRBV6-1	TRBJ1-6	CASSEAGSVGGWSPLHF	TGTGCCAGCAGTGAAGCGGGGTCCGTGGGGGGTTGGTCACCCCTCCACTTT
-	16	-	TRBV5-1	TRBJ1-6	CASSSAGTLHNSPLHF	TGCGCCAGCAGCTCGGCCGGGACCCTACATAATTCACCCCTCCACTTT
-	14	-	TRBV4-2	TRBJ1-4	CASNQDVLNEKLFF	TGTGCCAGCAACCAAGATGTCCTGAATGAAAAACTGTTTTTT
TRBD2	16	few	TRBV30	TRBJ2-3	CAWMRGGRGSTDTQYF	TGTGCCTGGATGCGGGGGGGACGGGGTAGCACAGATACGCAGTATTTT